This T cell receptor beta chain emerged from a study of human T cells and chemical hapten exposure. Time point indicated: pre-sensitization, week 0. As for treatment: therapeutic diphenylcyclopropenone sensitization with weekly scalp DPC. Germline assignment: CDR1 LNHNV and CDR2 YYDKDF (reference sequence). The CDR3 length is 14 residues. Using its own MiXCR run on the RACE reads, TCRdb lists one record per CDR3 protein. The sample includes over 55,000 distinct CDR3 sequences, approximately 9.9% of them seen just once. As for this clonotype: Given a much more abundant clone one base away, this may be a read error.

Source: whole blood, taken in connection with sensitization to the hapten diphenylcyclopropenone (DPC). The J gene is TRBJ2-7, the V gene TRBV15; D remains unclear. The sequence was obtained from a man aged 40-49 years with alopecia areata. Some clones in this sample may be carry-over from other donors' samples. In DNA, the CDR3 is TGTTCCACCAGCAGAACCGGGTCGATCTACGAGCAGTACTTC. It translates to CSTSRTGSIYEQYF. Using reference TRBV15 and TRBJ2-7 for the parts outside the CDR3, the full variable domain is DAMVIQNPRYQVTQFGKPVTLSCSQTLNHNVMYWYQQKSSQAPKLLFHYYDKDFNNEADTPDNFQSRRPNTSFCFLDIRSPGLGDTAMYLCSTSRTGSIYEQYFGPGTRLTVT.